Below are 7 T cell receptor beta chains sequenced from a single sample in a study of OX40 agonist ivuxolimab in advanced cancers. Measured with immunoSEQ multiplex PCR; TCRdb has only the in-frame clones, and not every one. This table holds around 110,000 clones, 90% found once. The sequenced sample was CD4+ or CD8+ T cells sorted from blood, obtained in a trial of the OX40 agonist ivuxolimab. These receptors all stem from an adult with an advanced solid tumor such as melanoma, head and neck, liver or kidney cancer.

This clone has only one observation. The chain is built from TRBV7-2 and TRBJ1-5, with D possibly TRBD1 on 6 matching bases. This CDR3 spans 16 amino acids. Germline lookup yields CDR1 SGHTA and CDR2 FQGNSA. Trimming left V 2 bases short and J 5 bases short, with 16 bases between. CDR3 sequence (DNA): TGTGCCAGCAGCTTAAAGTCAGCAGGGGTCCATCAGCCCCAGCATTTT. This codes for CASSLKSAGVHQPQHF.

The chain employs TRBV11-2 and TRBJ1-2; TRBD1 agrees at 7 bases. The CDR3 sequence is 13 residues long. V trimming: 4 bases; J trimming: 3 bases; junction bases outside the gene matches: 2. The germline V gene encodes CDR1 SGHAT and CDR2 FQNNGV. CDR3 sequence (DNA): TGTGCCAGCAGCTCCGGACAGGACTATGGCTACACCTTC. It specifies CASSSGQDYGYTF. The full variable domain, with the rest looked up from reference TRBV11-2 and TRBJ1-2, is EAGVAQSPRYKIIEKRQSVAFWCNPISGHATLYWYQQILGQGPKLLIQFQNNGVVDDSQLPKDRFSAERLKGVDSTLKIQPAKLEDSAVYLCASSSGQDYGYTFGSGTRLTVV.

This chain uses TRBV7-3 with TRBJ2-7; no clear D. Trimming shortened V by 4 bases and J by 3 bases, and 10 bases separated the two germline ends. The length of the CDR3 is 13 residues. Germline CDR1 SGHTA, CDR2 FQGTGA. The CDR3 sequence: CASSSGPNYEQYF. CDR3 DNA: TGTGCCAGCAGCTCTGGACCGAACTACGAGCAGTACTTC.

CDR3 residues: CASSSEAGWIETQYF. In DNA, the CDR3 is TGTGCCAGCAGCTCCGAGGCGGGCTGGATAGAGACCCAGTACTTC. The chain combines TRBV7-9 with TRBJ2-5; D perhaps matches TRBD2 (5 bases). CDR1 and CDR2 from the germline V gene are SEHNR and FQNEAQ (reference sequence). V shed 4 bases and J shed 4 bases, with 16 bases lying between them. The CDR3 is 15 residues long.

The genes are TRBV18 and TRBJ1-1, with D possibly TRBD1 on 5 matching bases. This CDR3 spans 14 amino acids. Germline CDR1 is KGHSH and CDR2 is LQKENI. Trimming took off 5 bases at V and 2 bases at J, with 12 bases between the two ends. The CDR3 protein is CASSWDGPNTEAFF. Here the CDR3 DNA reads TGTGCCAGCTCATGGGACGGGCCCAACACTGAAGCTTTCTTT.

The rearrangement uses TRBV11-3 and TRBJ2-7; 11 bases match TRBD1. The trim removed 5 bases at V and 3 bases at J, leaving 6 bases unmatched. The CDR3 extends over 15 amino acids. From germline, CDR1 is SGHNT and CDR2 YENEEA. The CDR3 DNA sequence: TGTGCCAGCAGCCCCCGGGACAGGGGGAACTACGAGCAGTACTTC. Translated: CASSPRDRGNYEQYF.

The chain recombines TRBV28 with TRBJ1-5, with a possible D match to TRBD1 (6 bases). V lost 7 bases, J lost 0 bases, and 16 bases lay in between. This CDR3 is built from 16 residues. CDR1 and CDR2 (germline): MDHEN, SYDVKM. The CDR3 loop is CASNLRGTYSNQPQHF. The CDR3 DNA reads TGTGCCAGCAACCTGAGGGGGACCTATAGCAATCAGCCCCAGCATTTT.